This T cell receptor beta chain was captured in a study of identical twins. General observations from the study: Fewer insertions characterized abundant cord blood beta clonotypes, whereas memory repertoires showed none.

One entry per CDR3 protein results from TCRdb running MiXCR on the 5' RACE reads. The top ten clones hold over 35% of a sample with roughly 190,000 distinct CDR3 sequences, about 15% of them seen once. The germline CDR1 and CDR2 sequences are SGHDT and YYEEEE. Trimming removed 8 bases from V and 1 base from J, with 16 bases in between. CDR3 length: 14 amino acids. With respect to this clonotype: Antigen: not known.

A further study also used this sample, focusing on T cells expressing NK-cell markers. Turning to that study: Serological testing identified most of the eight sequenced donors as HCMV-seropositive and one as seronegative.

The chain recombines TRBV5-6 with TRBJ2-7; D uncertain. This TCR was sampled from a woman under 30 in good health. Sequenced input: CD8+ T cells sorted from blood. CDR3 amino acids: CARSPGSESYEQYF. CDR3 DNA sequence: TGTGCCAGGAGCCCTGGGTCGGAGTCCTACGAGCAGTACTTC. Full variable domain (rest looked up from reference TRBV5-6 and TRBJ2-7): DAGVTQSPTHLIKTRGQQVTLRCSPKSGHDTVSWYQQALGQGPQFIFQYYEEEERQRGNFPDRFSGHQFPNYSSELNVNALLLGDSALYLCARSPGSESYEQYFGPGTRLTVT.